This T cell receptor (beta chain) was profiled in a study of T cell clones after liver transplantation. Study context: Standard immunosuppression, with no induction, continued until 12-24 months after transplant. Samples came pre-transplant, pre-randomization before withdrawal, and post-randomization after withdrawal ended.

In germline, CDR1 is MNHEY, CDR2 SMNVEV (reference sequence). V lost 4 bases and J 6 bases, leaving 9 bases between the germline ends. This CDR3 contains 13 residues. Measured with immunoSEQ multiplex PCR; TCRdb has only the in-frame clones, and not every one. Of more than 10,000 clones listed, roughly 74% are singletons. In this sample, this clone turned up a few times. The TCR sequence derives from a human patient who received a liver transplant. Part of the T cell pool may stem from the graft donor. Source: CD8+ T cells from blood, taken at the 22-month timepoint. This sequence joins TRBV27 and TRBJ2-2; weak D call: TRBD2 (6 bases). The CDR3 DNA reads as TGTGCCAGCAGTTGGGGGGAGGCCGGGGAGCTGTTTTTT. Protein product: CASSWGEAGELFF.